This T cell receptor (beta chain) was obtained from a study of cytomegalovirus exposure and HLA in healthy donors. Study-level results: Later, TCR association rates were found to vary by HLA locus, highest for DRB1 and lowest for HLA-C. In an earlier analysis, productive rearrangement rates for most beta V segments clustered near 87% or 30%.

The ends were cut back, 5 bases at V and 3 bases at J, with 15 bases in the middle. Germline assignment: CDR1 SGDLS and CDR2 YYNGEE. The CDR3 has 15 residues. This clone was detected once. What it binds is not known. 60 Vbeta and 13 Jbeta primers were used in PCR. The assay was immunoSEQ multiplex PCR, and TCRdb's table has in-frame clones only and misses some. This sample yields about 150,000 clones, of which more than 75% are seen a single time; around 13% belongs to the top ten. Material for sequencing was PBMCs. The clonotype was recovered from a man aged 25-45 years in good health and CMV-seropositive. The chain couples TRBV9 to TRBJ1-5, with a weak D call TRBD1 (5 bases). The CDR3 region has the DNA TGTGCCAGCAGTTACTCGACAGAGATCAATCAGCCCCAGCATTTT. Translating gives CASSYSTEINQPQHF.